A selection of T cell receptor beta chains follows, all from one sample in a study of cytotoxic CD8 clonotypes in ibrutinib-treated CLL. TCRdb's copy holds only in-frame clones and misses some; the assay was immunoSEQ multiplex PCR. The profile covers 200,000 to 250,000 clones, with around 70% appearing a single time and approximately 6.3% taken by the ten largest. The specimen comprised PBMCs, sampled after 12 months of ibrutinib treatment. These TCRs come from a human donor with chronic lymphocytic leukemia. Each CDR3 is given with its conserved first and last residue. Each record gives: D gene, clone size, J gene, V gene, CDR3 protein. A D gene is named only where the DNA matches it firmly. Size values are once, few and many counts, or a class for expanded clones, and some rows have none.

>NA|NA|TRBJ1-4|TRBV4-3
CASSQEVGGPQGEKLFF
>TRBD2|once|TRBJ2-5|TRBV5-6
CASMGLGGETQYF
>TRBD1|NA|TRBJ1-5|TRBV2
CASSVRQGPNQPQHF
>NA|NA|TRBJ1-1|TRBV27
CASSFLTGPTEAFF
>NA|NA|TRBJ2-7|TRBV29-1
CSVERDNYEQYF
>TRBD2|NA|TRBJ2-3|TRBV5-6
CASTTGLAGSDTQYF
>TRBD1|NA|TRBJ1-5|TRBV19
CASSIWDRGGSSNQPQHF
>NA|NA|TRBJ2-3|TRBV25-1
CASSDPPGSGDTQYF
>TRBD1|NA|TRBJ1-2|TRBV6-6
CASSTTGVNGYTF
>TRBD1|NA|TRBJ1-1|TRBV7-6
CASSRTGGAIGTEAFF
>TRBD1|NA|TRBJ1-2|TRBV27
CASRIQGTNYGYTF
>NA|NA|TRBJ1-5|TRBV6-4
CASSDGSSGQYQPQHF
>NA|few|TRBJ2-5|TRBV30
CAWSDGTPGPETQYF
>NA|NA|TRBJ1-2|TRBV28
CASSFGAGQGYGYTF
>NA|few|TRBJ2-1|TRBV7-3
CASSAFRGNEQFF
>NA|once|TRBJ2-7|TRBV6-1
CASIERREQYF
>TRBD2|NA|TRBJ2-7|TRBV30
CAWTPGLAGTYPYEQYF
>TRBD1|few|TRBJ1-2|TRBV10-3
CAISRDRGSEGYTF
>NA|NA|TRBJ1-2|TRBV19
CASVTDYGYTF
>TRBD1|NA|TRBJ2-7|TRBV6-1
CARPGTGGYEQYF
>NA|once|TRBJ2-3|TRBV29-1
CSVGGRRSDTQYF
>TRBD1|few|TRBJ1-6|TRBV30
CAWSGQGALGNSPLHF
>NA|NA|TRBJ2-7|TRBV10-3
CAISEFGYEQYF
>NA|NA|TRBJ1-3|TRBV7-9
CALYADDGNTIYF
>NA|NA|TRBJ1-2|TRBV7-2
CASSPPQEYYGYTF
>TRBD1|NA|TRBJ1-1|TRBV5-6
CASSVTGGLPNTEAFF
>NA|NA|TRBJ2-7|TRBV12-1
CASSFSAVPVHEQYF
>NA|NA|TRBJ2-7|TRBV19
CASSTDYEQYF
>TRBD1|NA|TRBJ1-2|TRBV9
CASSVAPGQTSNYGYTF
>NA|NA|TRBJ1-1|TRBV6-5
CASSHNRASTEAFF
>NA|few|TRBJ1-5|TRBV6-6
CASSYSGMNQPQHF
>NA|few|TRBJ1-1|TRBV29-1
CSAEVSQNTEAFF